One and the same sample provided the 21 T cell receptor beta chains below, sequenced in a study of T cell changes during pregnancy in multiple sclerosis. TCRdb's table, derived via immunoSEQ multiplex PCR, lists solely in-frame clones and lacks some. This repertoire shows about 100,000 clones, around 90% found once; its top ten account for over 3%. The sample here was peripheral blood, taken in the second trimester of pregnancy. Receptors originate from a female donor with multiple sclerosis, enrolled in a pregnancy study.

This sequence joins TRBV4-1 and TRBJ2-5; the D gene is possibly TRBD1 (7 bases). Deletions cut 3 bases from V and 2 bases from J, with 13 bases between. Per germline, CDR1 MGHRA and CDR2 YSYEKL. The CDR3 extends over 15 amino acids. CDR3 in DNA: TGCGCCAGCAGCCAGGGGGGACAGACTCAAGAGACCCAGTACTTC. Its translation: CASSQGGQTQETQYF.

This sequence joins TRBV4-2 and TRBJ2-5; D unresolved. The germline gives CDR1 LGHNA, CDR2 YNFKEQ. V shed 0 bases and J shed 2 bases, with 10 bases lying between them. The CDR3 covers 15 residues. The CDR3 protein is CASSQEPGGQETQYF. CDR3 in DNA: TGTGCCAGCAGCCAAGAACCCGGCGGACAAGAGACCCAGTACTTC.

The chain has TRBV5-5 and TRBJ1-1; D possibly corresponds to TRBD1 (6 bases). Germline loops: CDR1 SGHKS, CDR2 YYEKEE (reference sequence). This CDR3 has 15 residues. V lost 0 bases and J 1 base, leaving 10 bases between the germline ends. CDR3 loop: CASSLAGTPNTEAFF. Written as DNA, the CDR3 is TGTGCCAGCAGCTTGGCTGGGACACCGAACACTGAAGCTTTCTTT.

V usage is TRBV6-5 and J usage is TRBJ1-2; possible D gene TRBD1, 5 bases. This CDR3 contains 13 residues. V was pared by 9 bases and J by 7 bases, with 18 bases between. The germline CDR1 and CDR2 sequences are MNHEY and SVGAGI. This CDR3 reads CASSGGPPRGYTF. The CDR3 DNA reads as TGTGCCAGTAGCGGGGGACCCCCACGTGGCTACACCTTC.

This rearrangement joins TRBV11-1 to TRBJ2-7; 9 positions agree with TRBD2. Germline CDR1 and CDR2: SGHAT and FQDESV (reference sequence). The CDR3 is 16 residues long. The ends lost 4 bases at V and 1 base at J; junction bases unmatched: 8. CDR3 sequence: CASSSGGTSPSYEQYF. In DNA form, the CDR3 reads TGTGCCAGCAGCTCCGGTGGGACTAGCCCTTCCTACGAGCAGTACTTC.

The chain uses TRBV18 and TRBJ2-7; 9 positions agree with TRBD1. This CDR3 has 15 residues. Germline CDR1 reads KGHSH; CDR2 reads LQKENI. The V gene end was trimmed by 5 bases and the J gene end by 0 bases; junction bases not matched to a gene: 5. CDR3 in DNA: TGTGCCAGCTCAAGGACAGGGGCTTTCTCCTACGAGCAGTACTTC. It codes for CASSRTGAFSYEQYF.

Remarks on this clone: The same CDR3 can be traced to other DNA sequences in this sample. The V gene is TRBV7-9, the J gene TRBJ2-3, with TRBD2 matching 9 bases. The ends lost 3 bases at V and 3 bases at J; junction bases unmatched: 4. The CDR3 spans 15 residues. From germline, CDR1 is SEHNR and CDR2 FQNEAQ (reference sequence). CDR3 nucleotides: TGTGCCAGCAGCTTGGTCAGCGGGGGGACAGATACGCAGTATTTT. Amino acid sequence: CASSLVSGGTDTQYF.

This chain uses TRBV27 with TRBJ2-2; D gene ambiguous. The CDR3 consists of 16 residues. Between the trimmed V and J ends, which lost 6 bases and 0 bases, there was a span of 14 bases. Germline V gene sequence: CDR1 MNHEY, CDR2 SMNVEV (reference sequence). Here the CDR3 DNA reads TGTGCCAGCAGCGGCGGTGGCTTCGCGAACACCGGGGAGCTGTTTTTT. Protein product: CASSGGGFANTGELFF.

The chain combines TRBV5-5 with TRBJ2-1, with D tentatively TRBD1 (5 bases). Germline CDR1 is SGHKS and CDR2 is YYEKEE (reference sequence). Trimming cost V 5 bases and J 0 bases, with 12 bases left between them. The CDR3 length is 15 residues. The CDR3: CASRPDDSSYNEQFF. The CDR3 DNA sequence: TGTGCCAGCAGGCCCGACGACAGCTCCTACAATGAGCAGTTCTTC.

The chain recombines TRBV7-9 with TRBJ1-2; a weak D match, TRBD1 (5 bases). Trimming pared 1 base from V and 7 bases from J, leaving 13 bases between. CDR1 and CDR2 (germline): SEHNR, FQNEAQ (reference sequence). The CDR3 totals 14 residues. The CDR3 sequence: CASSLVGLYPGYTF. The CDR3 region has the DNA TGTGCCAGCAGCTTAGTGGGGCTGTACCCTGGCTACACCTTC.

The chain links TRBV19 to TRBJ2-1; 7 bases match TRBD2. Per the germline V gene, CDR1 is LNHDA and CDR2 is SQIVND (reference sequence). The CDR3 is 16 residues long. V shed 4 bases and J 6 bases; nucleotides not matched to a gene: 12. For the CDR3, the DNA is TGTGCCAGTAGTACACACCGGGACTATTTGGTCAATGAGCAGTTCTTC. Its protein is CASSTHRDYLVNEQFF. Looking up the rest from reference TRBV19 and TRBJ2-1 gives the full variable domain: DGGITQSPKYLFRKEGQNVTLSCEQNLNHDAMYWYRQDPGQGLRLIYYSQIVNDFQKGDIAEGYSVSREKKESFPLTVTSAQKNPTAFYLCASSTHRDYLVNEQFFGPGTRLTVL.

The chain recombines TRBV7-9 with TRBJ1-4, with D possibly matching TRBD1 (5 bases). The germline V and J ends were trimmed by 3 bases and 8 bases, with 19 bases remaining between them. There are 16 residues in the CDR3. CDR1 and CDR2 from the germline V gene are SEHNR and FQNEAQ (reference sequence). The CDR3 nucleotides are TGTGCCAGCAGCTTCGCGGTCGGGCAGGGTGGCGAAAAACTGTTTTTT. The encoded protein is CASSFAVGQGGEKLFF.

This sequence joins TRBV23-1 and TRBJ1-1; 8 bases map to TRBD1. TRBV23-1 is an ORF; its function is uncertain. Trimming removed 0 bases from V and 6 bases from J; junction bases left unmatched: 15. The CDR3 length is 18 residues. The chain's CDR3 is CASSQSGGKGQGLAEAFF. The CDR3 DNA is TGCGCCAGCAGTCAATCGGGGGGCAAAGGACAGGGTTTAGCTGAAGCTTTCTTT.

This clone was detected once. The rearrangement links TRBV27 to TRBJ1-5, with no clear D. Germline values: CDR1 MNHEY, CDR2 SMNVEV (reference sequence). This CDR3 has 15 amino acids. Trimming left V 4 bases short and J 4 bases short, with 14 bases between. The CDR3 DNA sequence: TGTGCCAGCAGTTCCGTGGTTACGAGAAATCAGCCCCAGCATTTT. This codes for CASSSVVTRNQPQHF.

J is TRBJ2-3 and V is TRBV29-1; 11 bases map to TRBD2. The ends lost 7 bases at V and 7 bases at J; junction bases unmatched: 10. In germline, CDR1 is SQVTM, CDR2 ANQGSEA. CDR3 size: 14 residues. CDR3 in amino acids: CSAVLAGVGNTQYF. As DNA, the CDR3 is TGCAGCGCCGTACTAGCGGGAGTGGGAAATACGCAGTATTTT.

The V and J genes are TRBV6-5 and TRBJ1-1; D call uncertain. The germline V gene has CDR1 MNHEY and CDR2 SVGAGI. The CDR3 is 13 residues long. V dropped 1 base and J dropped 6 bases, with 9 bases sitting between them. The CDR3 DNA follows: TGTGCCAGCAGTTACTTCGGAGAAGCTGAAGCTTTCTTT. Translation: CASSYFGEAEAFF.

The rearrangement links TRBV28 to TRBJ1-5, with 7 bases identical to TRBD1. J lost 4 bases, V lost 6 bases, and 12 bases had no gene match. This CDR3 spans 16 amino acids. In germline, CDR1 is MDHEN, CDR2 SYDVKM. CDR3 nucleotides: TGTGCCAGCAGCCGCGCGACAGGGCCCAGGAATCAGCCCCAGCATTTT. Amino acid sequence: CASSRATGPRNQPQHF.

The V call is TRBV29-1, the J call TRBJ2-1, with D perhaps matching TRBD1 (8 bases). Per germline, CDR1 SQVTM and CDR2 ANQGSEA. The CDR3 spans 13 residues. V lost 6 bases and J 4 bases, leaving 13 bases between the germline ends. CDR3 in amino acids: CSVQGGRYNEQFF. The CDR3 DNA reads as TGCAGCGTACAGGGGGGGAGATACAATGAGCAGTTCTTC.

This chain joins TRBV29-1 and TRBJ1-1; TRBD1 might be the D (6 bases). The CDR3 sequence is 13 residues long. The V end was cut by 5 bases, the J end by 1 base, with 11 bases between. Germline-derived CDR1 and CDR2 are SQVTM and ANQGSEA. CDR3: CSVYRVGNTEAFF. The CDR3 DNA sequence: TGCAGCGTTTACAGGGTAGGGAACACTGAAGCTTTCTTT. The variable domain in full, with the rest retrieved from reference TRBV29-1 and TRBJ1-1, is SAVISQKPSRDICQRGTSLTIQCQVDSQVTMMFWYRQQPGQSLTLIATANQGSEATYESGFVIDKFPISRPNLTFSTLTVSNMSPEDSSIYLCSVYRVGNTEAFFGQGTRLTVV.

V is TRBV15 and J is TRBJ1-2, with D perhaps TRBD1 (5 bases). This CDR3 comprises 15 residues. Trimming shortened V by 0 bases and J by 4 bases, and 12 bases separated the two germline ends. Germline values: CDR1 LNHNV, CDR2 YYDKDF (reference sequence). CDR3 protein: CATSREPGGGYGYTF. CDR3 DNA sequence: TGTGCCACCAGCAGAGAACCGGGGGGTGGCTATGGCTACACCTTC.

The V gene is TRBV2, the J gene TRBJ1-5, with TRBD1 matching 7 bases. The trim removed 4 bases at V and 1 base at J, leaving 4 bases unmatched. This CDR3 comprises 15 residues. The V gene's germline CDR1 is SNHLY and CDR2 FYNNEI. The CDR3, as DNA: TGTGCCAGCAGTGCCGCAGGGGGGAGCAATCAGCCCCAGCATTTT. It encodes CASSAAGGSNQPQHF.